A single sample gave rise to the 13 T cell receptor beta chains below, sequenced in a study of shared clonotypes between healthy human individuals. The naive CD8 fraction comprised CD45RO-negative cells positively selected for CCR7 and excluded terminally differentiated effector memory CD45RA+ cells. Clones were read by immunoSEQ multiplex PCR, and TCRdb kept only the in-frame ones, dropping some. The data show about 2.1 million clones, around 95% seen once. The specimen sequenced was naive CD8+ T cells from PBMCs. Every receptor here comes from a man aged 18-30 years in good health. Some clones in this sample may be carry-over from other donors' samples.

The chain couples TRBV7-2 to TRBJ2-1; D gene unclear. The germline gives CDR1 SGHTA, CDR2 FQGNSA. This CDR3 comprises 13 residues. Trimming took 5 bases from V and 6 from J, leaving 11 bases between them. CDR3 amino acids: CASSPVRGNEQFF. The CDR3 DNA is TGTGCCAGCAGCCCCGTCCGTGGCAATGAGCAGTTCTTC.

This sequence joins TRBV19 and TRBJ2-7; no clear D gene. The length of the CDR3 is 16 residues. CDR1 and CDR2 (germline): LNHDA, SQIVND (reference sequence). The V and J ends lost 3 bases and 2 bases respectively, with 17 bases between them. CDR3 DNA sequence: TGTGCCAGTAGTATGAGTATACGGCAGAACCCCTACGAGCAGTACTTC. Translating gives CASSMSIRQNPYEQYF.

This clone was seen just once. This chain connects TRBV27 to TRBJ2-1; a possible D gene is TRBD2 (6 bases). The V gene lost 7 bases and the J gene lost 4 bases, with 8 bases spanning the gap. The CDR3 covers 12 residues. Germline V gene lookup returns CDR1 MNHEY and CDR2 SMNVEV (reference sequence). The CDR3 nucleotides are TGTGCCAGCATGGGGAGGTACAATGAGCAGTTCTTC. Its translation is CASMGRYNEQFF.

This chain joins TRBV29-1 and TRBJ2-2; 7 bases map to TRBD1. The CDR3 totals 17 residues. Germline V gene lookup returns CDR1 SQVTM and CDR2 ANQGSEA. After removal of 1 base from V and 5 bases from J, the junction contained 13 bases not matched to a gene. The CDR3: CSVEGIIRGQNTGELFF. CDR3 nucleotide sequence: TGCAGCGTTGAAGGCATTATACGGGGACAGAATACCGGGGAGCTGTTTTTT.

The V gene is TRBV5-1, the J gene TRBJ2-1, with TRBD2 matching over 8 bases. Germline CDR1 and CDR2: SGHRS and YFSETQ. The V segment lost 0 bases and the J segment 8 bases; nucleotides outside the gene matches: 7. The length of the CDR3 is 15 residues. CDR3 protein: CASSLGRGLVYEQFF. The CDR3 region has the DNA TGCGCCAGCAGCTTGGGCAGGGGACTAGTCTATGAGCAGTTCTTC.

The J gene is TRBJ2-1, the V gene TRBV6-5, with 9 positions matching TRBD1. Germline values: CDR1 MNHEY, CDR2 SVGAGI. With 2 bases clipped from V and 6 bases from J, the junction kept 5 bases outside the gene matches. The CDR3 is 15 residues long. CDR3 amino acids: CASSYRDRVSNEQFF. CDR3 sequence (DNA): TGTGCCAGCAGTTACCGGGACAGGGTCTCCAATGAGCAGTTCTTC.

Concerning this clone: Other DNA sequences in the same sample also yield this CDR3. The V call is TRBV5-6, the J call TRBJ1-2; 8 bases fit TRBD1. The V gene's germline CDR1 is SGHDT and CDR2 YYEEEE. The CDR3 contains 14 residues. J gave up 2 bases and V 0 bases, and 0 bases lay outside the gene matches. The CDR3 reads CASSLGTGNYGYTF. The CDR3 region has the DNA TGTGCCAGCAGCTTGGGGACAGGGAACTATGGCTACACCTTC.

The chain employs TRBV7-8 and TRBJ2-7; perhaps TRBD2 as D (5 bases). Germline-derived CDR1 and CDR2 are SGHVS and FQNEAQ. V was cut by 5 bases and J by 1 base, with 12 bases left in between. This CDR3 contains 14 residues. As DNA, the CDR3 is TGTGCCAGCAGCGCCATTCGGGGTTCCTACGAGCAGTACTTC. Encoded protein: CASSAIRGSYEQYF. Together with reference TRBV7-8 and TRBJ2-7, the CDR3 gives the full variable domain: GAGVSQSPRYKVAKRGQDVALRCDPISGHVSLFWYQQALGQGPEFLTYFQNEAQLDKSGLPSDRFFAERPEGSVSTLKIQRTQQEDSAVYLCASSAIRGSYEQYFGPGTRLTVT.

The chain couples TRBV11-2 to TRBJ1-3, with D perhaps TRBD1 (5 bases). V gave up 5 bases and J gave up 10 bases, with 12 bases separating them. Germline loops: CDR1 SGHAT, CDR2 FQNNGV. This CDR3 has 12 amino acids. The CDR3 loop reads CASSPLRGTIYF. The CDR3 region has the DNA TGTGCCAGCAGCCCCCTGCGGGGGACCATATATTTT. The variable domain in full, with the rest retrieved from reference TRBV11-2 and TRBJ1-3, is EAGVAQSPRYKIIEKRQSVAFWCNPISGHATLYWYQQILGQGPKLLIQFQNNGVVDDSQLPKDRFSAERLKGVDSTLKIQPAKLEDSAVYLCASSPLRGTIYFGEGSWLTVV.

This clone was picked up a small number of times. The genes are TRBV29-1 and TRBJ1-1, with D unclear. Looked up from germline, CDR1 is SQVTM and CDR2 is ANQGSEA. This CDR3 region has 12 residues. Trimming stripped 5 bases from V and 3 bases from J, with 10 bases between. The DNA of the CDR3 is TGCAGCGTTCACGGGGAGTACACTGAAGCTTTCTTT. Amino acid sequence: CSVHGEYTEAFF.

The rearrangement joins TRBV5-6 to TRBJ2-7; D ambiguous. Deletions cut 0 bases from V and 2 bases from J, with 9 bases between. CDR1 is SGHDT and CDR2 is YYEEEE in the germline V gene. This CDR3 is built from 14 residues. CDR3: CASSLEDDPYEQYF. CDR3 sequence (DNA): TGTGCCAGCAGCTTGGAAGATGACCCCTACGAGCAGTACTTC.

V is TRBV28 and J is TRBJ1-5; D might be TRBD1 (6 bases). The CDR3 has 13 residues. V lost 3 bases, J lost 10 bases, and 13 bases lay in between. Germline loops: CDR1 MDHEN, CDR2 SYDVKM. The CDR3 DNA is TGTGCCAGCAGTTTCAGGGGTCCCACCCCCCAGCATTTT. This encodes CASSFRGPTPQHF.

The J gene is TRBJ2-7, the V gene TRBV28; D may be TRBD2 (6 bases). CDR3 length: 15 amino acids. Trimming shortened V by 2 bases and J by 6 bases, and 17 bases separated the two germline ends. Germline V lookup: CDR1 MDHEN, CDR2 SYDVKM. In DNA, the CDR3 is TGTGCCAGCAGTTTACGTCCTAGTGCGGGGTCCGAGCAGTACTTC. Protein: CASSLRPSAGSEQYF.